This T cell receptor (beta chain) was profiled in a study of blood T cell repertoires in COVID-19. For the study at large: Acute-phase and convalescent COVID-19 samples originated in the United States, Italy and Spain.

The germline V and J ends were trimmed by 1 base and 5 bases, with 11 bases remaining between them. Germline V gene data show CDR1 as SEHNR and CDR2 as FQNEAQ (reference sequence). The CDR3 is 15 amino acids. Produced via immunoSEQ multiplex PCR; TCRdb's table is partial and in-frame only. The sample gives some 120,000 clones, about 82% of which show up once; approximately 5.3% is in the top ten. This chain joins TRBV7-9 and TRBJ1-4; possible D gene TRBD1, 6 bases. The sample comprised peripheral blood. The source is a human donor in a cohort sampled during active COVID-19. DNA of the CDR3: TGTGCCAGCAGCTTAGGAGGGGGGGCCAATGAAAAACTGTTTTTT. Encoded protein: CASSLGGGANEKLFF.